This paragraph covers one TCR beta chain sequence. A few counts support this clonotype. Its antigen is not yet known. Per-nucleotide qualities are absent, and no much larger clonotype sits a single base away. This record belongs to a study of T cells after yellow fever vaccination (dated by TCRdb to the late 2010s). At the level of the whole study: The SMART-Seq v4 Ultra Low Input RNA kit was used to prepare libraries from fractions with low cell numbers. To follow T-cell clones before and after primary and booster YFV17D yellow fever vaccination, bulk TCR alpha and beta repertoires were sequenced over time. Two healthy male donors made up the cohort, one aged 18 to 30 years and the other aged 30 to 40 years. Blood was drawn at multiple timepoints before and after primary and secondary immunization, with bulk PBMC replicates and cell subsets isolated. On the study overall, not on this receptor specifically: A small share of clonotypes was detected in both CD4 and CD8 compartments, with the overlap likely arising from convergent recombination. Most clones expanded after primary vaccination (around 97% of CD4 and about 85% of CD8) were re-detected after the booster, suggesting that broad memory maintenance occurred. FACS-sorted repertoires could contain abundant contaminating clonotypes from the bulk population, so computational filtering was required. The study included only two donors, which limits how far the findings can be generalized. Compared with the primary T-cell response, the secondary T-cell response was faster but weaker, reaching its peak on day 5 rather than on day 15.

The data were produced on an Illumina NovaSeq 6000. TCR cDNA was synthesized by 5'RACE template switching, which introduced a universal primer site and unique molecular identifiers. cDNA synthesis was primed from both the TCR alpha and TCR beta constant segments. Libraries were amplified in two PCR steps, with sample barcodes and sequencing adapters added in the second step. Sequencing of the libraries was done on either Illumina HiSeq 2500 (2x100 bp) or NovaSeq (2x150 bp). The paper's processing steps were these. Reads were demultiplexed and collapsed into UMI consensus sequences with MIGEC, and V(D)J alignment was performed with MiXCR. Clonotypes responding to the vaccine were identified with edgeR on replicate PBMC samples, with the criteria of FDR below 0.01 and a log2 fold change above 5 up to day 15. Bulk clonotypes were assigned CD4 or CD8 identity according to which sequenced CD4 or CD8 repertoire held them at higher abundance. Through fastp at Q25 and MiXCR, TCRdb rebuilt clones from the public reads, retaining in-frame beta chains. Rows are unified per CDR3 protein, each entry keeping the most common DNA and genes. It is TCRdb's table, rather than the study itself, that gives the V and J calls and clone size. In this sample the table shows hundreds of thousands of distinct CDR3 sequences, roughly 20% of which occur a single time. Roughly a sixth of the sample is in the top ten clones.

The treatment or condition label, as the study defines it: live attenuated yellow fever vaccine strain. At each blood-draw timepoint, two biological replicates of bulk PBMCs were collected. PBMCs were isolated from peripheral blood using a standard Ficoll-Paque protocol. TriZol was used to extract RNA from bulk PBMCs, from CD4 and CD8 fractions, and from dextramer-positive and dextramer-negative fractions. The sequenced sample was PBMCs, obtained before the yellow fever booster vaccination. The receptor was derived from a man aged 18 to 29 who received the YFV17D yellow fever vaccine.

The DNA is TGTGCCAGCAGCCCCCCGACCAGGGCAGATACGCAGTATTTT. Its product reads: CASSPPTRADTQYF. The sequence joins TRBV5-5 to TRBJ2-3; 5 matching bases give a weak D call of TRBD1. Trimming takes 4 bases from V and 4 bases from J, and the germline ends sit 13 bases apart. For CDR1 and CDR2, the germline V gene (reference sequence) lists SGHKS and YYEKEE. The CDR3 holds 14 amino acids from the cysteine to the phenylalanine. Left in the record is the CDR3 DNA by itself, 42 bases read in frame from the first base.